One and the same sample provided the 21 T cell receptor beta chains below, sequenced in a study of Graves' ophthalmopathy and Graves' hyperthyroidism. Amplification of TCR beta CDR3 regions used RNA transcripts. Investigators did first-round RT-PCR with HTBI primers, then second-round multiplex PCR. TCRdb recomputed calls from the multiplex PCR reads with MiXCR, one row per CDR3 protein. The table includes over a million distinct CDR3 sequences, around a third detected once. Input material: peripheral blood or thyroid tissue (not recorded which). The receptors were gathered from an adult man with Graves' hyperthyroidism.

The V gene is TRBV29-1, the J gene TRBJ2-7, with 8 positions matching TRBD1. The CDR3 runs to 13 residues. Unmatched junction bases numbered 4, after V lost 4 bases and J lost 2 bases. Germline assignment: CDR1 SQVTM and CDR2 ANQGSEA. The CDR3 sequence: CSVGTGQPYEQYF. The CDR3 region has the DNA TGCAGCGTTGGGACAGGGCAGCCCTACGAGCAGTACTTC.

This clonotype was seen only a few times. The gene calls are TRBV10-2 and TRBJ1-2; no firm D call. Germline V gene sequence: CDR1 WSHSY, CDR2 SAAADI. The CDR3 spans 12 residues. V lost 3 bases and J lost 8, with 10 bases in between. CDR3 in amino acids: CASSEGSEGYTF. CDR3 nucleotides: TGCGCCAGCAGTGAAGGTAGCGAAGGCTACACCTTC.

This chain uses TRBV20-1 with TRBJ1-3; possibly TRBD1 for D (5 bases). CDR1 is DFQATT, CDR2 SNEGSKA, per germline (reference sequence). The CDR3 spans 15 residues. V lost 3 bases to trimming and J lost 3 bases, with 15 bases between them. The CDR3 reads CSASAGAGFGNTIYF. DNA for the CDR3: TGCAGTGCTAGTGCCGGGGCAGGGTTTGGAAACACCATATATTTT.

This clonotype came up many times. CDR3 nucleotides: TGTGCCAGCAGCGTGGGATCCAGGGGGCAGGACACTGAAGCTTTCTTT. Its protein is CASSVGSRGQDTEAFF. The chain employs TRBV9 and TRBJ1-1; 8 nucleotides agree with TRBD1. CDR1 and CDR2 (germline): SGDLS, YYNGEE. The CDR3 consists of 16 residues. J lost 3 bases, V lost 2 bases, and 9 bases had no gene match.

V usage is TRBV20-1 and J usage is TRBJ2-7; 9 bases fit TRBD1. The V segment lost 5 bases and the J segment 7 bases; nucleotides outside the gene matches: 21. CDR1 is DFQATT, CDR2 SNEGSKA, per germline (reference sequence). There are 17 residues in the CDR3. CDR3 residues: CSAPQGSGTGMAVEQYF. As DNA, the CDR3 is TGCAGTGCTCCTCAGGGTTCGGGGACAGGGATGGCTGTGGAGCAGTACTTC.

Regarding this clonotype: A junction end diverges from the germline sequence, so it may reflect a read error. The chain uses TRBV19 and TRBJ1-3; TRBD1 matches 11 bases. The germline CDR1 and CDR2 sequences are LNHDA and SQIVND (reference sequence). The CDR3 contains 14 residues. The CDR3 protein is CASSKRTGGSTVYF. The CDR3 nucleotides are TGTGCCAGTAGTAAGAGGACAGGGGGCAGCACCGTATATTTT. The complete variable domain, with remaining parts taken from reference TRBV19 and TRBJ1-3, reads DGGITQSPKYLFRKEGQNVTLSCEQNLNHDAMYWYRQDPGQGLRLIYYSQIVNDFQKGDIAEGYSVSREKKESFPLTVTSAQKNPTAFYLCASSKRTGGSTVYFGEGSWLTVV.

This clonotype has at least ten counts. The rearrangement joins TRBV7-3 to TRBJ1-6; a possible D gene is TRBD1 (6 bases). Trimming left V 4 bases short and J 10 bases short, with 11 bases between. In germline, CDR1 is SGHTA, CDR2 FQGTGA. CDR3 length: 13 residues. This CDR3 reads CASSSDRNSPLHF. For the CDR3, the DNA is TGTGCCAGCAGCTCCGACAGGAACTCACCCCTCCACTTT.

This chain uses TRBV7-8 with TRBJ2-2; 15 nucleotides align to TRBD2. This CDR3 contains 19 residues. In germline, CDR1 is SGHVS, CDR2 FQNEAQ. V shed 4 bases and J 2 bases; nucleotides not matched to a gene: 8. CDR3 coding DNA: TGTGCCAGCAGCTCCAAAAGGGGACTAGCGGGGGGAAACACCGGGGAGCTGTTTTTT. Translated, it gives CASSSKRGLAGGNTGELFF.

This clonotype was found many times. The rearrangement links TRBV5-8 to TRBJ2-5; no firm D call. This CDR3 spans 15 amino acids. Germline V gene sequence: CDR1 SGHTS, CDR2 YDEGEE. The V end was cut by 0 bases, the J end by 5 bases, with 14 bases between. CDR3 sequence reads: CASSLGFGQLETQYF. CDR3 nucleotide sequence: TGTGCCAGCAGCTTGGGCTTCGGGCAGTTGGAGACCCAGTACTTC.

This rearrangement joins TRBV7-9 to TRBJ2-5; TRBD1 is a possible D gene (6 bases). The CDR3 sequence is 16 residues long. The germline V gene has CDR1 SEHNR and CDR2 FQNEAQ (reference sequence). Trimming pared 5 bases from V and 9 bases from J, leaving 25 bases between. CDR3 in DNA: TGTGCCAGCAGCGACTACCGACGACAGGCCCTCGAGGCCCAGTACTTC. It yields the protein CASSDYRRQALEAQYF.

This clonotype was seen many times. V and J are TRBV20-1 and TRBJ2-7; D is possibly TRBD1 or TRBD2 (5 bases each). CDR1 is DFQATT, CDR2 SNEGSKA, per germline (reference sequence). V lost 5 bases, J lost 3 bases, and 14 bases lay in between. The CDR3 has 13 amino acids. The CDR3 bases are TGCAGTGCTGGGGACGGACGGCTCTACGAGCAGTACTTC. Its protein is CSAGDGRLYEQYF.

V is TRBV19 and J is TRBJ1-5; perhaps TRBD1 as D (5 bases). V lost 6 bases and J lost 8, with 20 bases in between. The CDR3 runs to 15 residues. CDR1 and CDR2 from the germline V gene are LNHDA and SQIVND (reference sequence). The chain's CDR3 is CASRDFTGTPKPQHF. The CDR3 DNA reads TGTGCCAGTAGGGACTTTACCGGGACTCCTAAGCCCCAGCATTTT.

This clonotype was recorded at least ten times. The CDR3 reads CSASPETSSYEQYF. DNA for the CDR3: TGCAGTGCTAGTCCCGAAACCAGCTCCTACGAGCAGTACTTC. The chain is built from TRBV20-1 and TRBJ2-7; no reliable D call. Trimming removed 3 bases at V and 0 bases at J, with 12 bases between. The CDR3 runs to 14 residues. Germline V gene data show CDR1 as DFQATT and CDR2 as SNEGSKA (reference sequence).

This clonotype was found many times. Here the CDR3 DNA reads TGTGCCAGCAGCATGGACAGGGCGGTATATGGCTACACCTTC. This codes for CASSMDRAVYGYTF. This rearrangement joins TRBV5-5 to TRBJ1-2; 8 bases line up with TRBD1. V was pared by 4 bases and J by 5 bases, with 7 bases of the junction left unmatched. This CDR3 region has 14 residues. Germline CDR1 SGHKS, CDR2 YYEKEE (reference sequence).

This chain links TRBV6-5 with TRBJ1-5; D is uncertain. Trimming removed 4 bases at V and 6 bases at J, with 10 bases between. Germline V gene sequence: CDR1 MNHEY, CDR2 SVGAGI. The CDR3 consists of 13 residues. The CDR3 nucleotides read TGTGCCAGCAGTTCTATCATAGGTCAGCCCCAGCATTTT. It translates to CASSSIIGQPQHF.

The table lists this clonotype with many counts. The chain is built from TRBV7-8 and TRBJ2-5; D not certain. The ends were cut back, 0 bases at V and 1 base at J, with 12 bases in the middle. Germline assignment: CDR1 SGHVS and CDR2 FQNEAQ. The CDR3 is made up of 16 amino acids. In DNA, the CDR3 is TGTGCCAGCAGCTTAGCAAATCGCGGCAGCCAAGAGACCCAGTACTTC. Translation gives CASSLANRGSQETQYF.

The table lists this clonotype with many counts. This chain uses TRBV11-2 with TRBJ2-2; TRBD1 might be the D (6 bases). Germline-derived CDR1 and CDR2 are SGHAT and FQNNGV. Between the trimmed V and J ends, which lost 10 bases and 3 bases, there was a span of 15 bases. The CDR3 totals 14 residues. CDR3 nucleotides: TGTGCCACCAATACAGGGATGGACACCGGGGAGCTGTTTTTT. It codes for CATNTGMDTGELFF.

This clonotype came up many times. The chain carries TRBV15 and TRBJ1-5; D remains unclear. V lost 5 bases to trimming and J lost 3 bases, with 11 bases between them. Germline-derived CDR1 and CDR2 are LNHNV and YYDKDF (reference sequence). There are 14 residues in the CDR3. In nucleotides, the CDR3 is TGTGCCACCAGCGGCAGTGGGAACAATCAGCCCCAGCATTTT. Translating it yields CATSGSGNNQPQHF.

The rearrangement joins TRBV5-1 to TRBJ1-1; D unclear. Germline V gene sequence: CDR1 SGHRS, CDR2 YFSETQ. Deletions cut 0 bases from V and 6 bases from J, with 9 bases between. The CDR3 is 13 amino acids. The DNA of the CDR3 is TGCGCCAGCAGCTTGGACCGAAGGCCTGAAGCTTTCTTT. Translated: CASSLDRRPEAFF.

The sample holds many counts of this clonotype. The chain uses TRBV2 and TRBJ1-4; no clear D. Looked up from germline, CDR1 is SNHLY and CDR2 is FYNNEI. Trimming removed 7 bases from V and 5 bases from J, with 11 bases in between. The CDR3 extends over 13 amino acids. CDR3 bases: TGTGCCAGCACCCCACAGTCCAATGAAAAACTGTTTTTT. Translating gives CASTPQSNEKLFF.

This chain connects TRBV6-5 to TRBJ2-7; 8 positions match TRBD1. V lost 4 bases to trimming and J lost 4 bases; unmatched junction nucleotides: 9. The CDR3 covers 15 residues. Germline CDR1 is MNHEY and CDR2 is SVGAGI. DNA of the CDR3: TGTGCCAGCAGTTCCGGGACAGGCGGTTTGTACGAGCAGTACTTC. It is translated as CASSSGTGGLYEQYF.